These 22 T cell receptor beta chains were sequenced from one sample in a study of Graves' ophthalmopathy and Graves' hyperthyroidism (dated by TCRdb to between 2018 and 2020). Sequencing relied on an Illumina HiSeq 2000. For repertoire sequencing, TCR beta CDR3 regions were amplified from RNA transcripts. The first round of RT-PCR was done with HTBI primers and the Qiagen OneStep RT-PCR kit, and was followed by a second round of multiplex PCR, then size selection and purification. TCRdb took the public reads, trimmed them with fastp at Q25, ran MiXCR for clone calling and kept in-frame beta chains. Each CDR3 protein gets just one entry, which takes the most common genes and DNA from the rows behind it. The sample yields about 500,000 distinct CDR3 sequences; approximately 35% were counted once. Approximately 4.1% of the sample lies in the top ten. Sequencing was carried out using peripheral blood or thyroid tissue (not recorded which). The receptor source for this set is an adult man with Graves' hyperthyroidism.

In DNA form, the CDR3 reads TGTGCCAGCAGTTACTCGTATGGGACAGATACGCAGTATTTT. Translated: CASSYSYGTDTQYF. The chain recombines TRBV6-5 with TRBJ2-3; no definite D call. Germline assignment: CDR1 MNHEY and CDR2 SVGAGI. The CDR3 length is 14 residues. V dropped 0 bases and J dropped 3 bases, with 7 bases sitting between them.

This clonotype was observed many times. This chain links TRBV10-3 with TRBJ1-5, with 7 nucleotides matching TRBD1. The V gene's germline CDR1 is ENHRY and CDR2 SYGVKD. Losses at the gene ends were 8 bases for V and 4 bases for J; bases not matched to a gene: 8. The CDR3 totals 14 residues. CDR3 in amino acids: CAIGGDRENQPQHF. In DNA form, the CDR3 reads TGTGCCATCGGGGGAGACAGGGAAAATCAGCCCCAGCATTTT.

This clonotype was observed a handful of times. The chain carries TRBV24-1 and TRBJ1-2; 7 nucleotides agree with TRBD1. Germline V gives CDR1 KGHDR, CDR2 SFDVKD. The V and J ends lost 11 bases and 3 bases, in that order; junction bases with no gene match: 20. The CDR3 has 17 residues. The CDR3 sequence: CASSPPLWRGRHYGYTF. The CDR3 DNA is TGTGCCAGCTCACCACCGCTTTGGAGGGGGCGCCACTATGGCTACACCTTC.

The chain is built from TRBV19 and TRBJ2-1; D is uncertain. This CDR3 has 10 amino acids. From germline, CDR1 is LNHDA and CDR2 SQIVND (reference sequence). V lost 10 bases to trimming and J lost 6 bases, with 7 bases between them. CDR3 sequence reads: CATGLNEQFF. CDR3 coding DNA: TGTGCCACGGGTCTCAATGAGCAGTTCTTC.

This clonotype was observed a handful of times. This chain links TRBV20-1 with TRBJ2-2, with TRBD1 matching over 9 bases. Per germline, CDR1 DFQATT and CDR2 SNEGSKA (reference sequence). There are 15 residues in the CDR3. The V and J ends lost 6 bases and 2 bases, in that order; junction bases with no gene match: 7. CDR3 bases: TGCAGTGCGACTCCGGGACAGGGTAACACCGGGGAGCTGTTTTTT. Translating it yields CSATPGQGNTGELFF.

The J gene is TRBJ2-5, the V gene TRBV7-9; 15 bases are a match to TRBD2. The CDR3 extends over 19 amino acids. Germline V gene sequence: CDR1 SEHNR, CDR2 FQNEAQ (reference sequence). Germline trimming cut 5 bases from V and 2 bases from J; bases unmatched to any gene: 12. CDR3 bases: TGTGCCAGCAGCGTTGATCCTGGACTAGCGGGAGGGCTACAAGAGACCCAGTACTTC. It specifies CASSVDPGLAGGLQETQYF.

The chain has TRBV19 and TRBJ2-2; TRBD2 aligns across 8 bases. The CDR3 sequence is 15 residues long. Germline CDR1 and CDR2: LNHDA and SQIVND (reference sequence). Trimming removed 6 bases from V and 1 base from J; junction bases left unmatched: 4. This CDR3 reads CASSGLALNTGELFF. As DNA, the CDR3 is TGTGCCAGTAGCGGACTAGCCTTGAACACCGGGGAGCTGTTTTTT.

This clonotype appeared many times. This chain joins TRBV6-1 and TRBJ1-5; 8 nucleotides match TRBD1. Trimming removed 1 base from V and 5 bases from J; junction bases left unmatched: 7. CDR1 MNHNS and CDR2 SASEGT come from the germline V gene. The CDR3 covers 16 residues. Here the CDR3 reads CASSEGTGRRHQPQHF. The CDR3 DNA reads TGTGCCAGCAGTGAAGGGACAGGGCGCCGTCATCAGCCCCAGCATTTT.

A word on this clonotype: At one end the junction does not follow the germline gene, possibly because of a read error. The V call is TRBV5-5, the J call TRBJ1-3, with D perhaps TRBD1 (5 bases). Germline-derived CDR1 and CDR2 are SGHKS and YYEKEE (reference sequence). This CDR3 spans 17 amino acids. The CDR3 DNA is TGCGCCAGCAGCCCAATAGGGACCTTAAGCTCTGGAAACACCATATATTTT. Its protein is CASSPIGTLSSGNTIYF. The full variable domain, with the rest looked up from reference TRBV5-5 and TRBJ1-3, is DAGVTQSPTHLIKTRGQQVTLRCSPISGHKSVSWYQQVLGQGPQFIFQYYEKEERGRGNFPDRFSARQFPNYSSELNVNALLLGDSALYLCASSPIGTLSSGNTIYFGEGSWLTVV.

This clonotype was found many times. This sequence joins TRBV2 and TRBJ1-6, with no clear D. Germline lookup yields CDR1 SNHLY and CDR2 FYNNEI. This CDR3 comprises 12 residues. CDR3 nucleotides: TGTGTGACAAAAGAAGATAATTCACCCCTCCACTTT. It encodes CVTKEDNSPLHF. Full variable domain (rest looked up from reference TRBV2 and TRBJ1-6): EPEVTQTPSHQVTQMGQEVILRCVPISNHLYFYWYRQILGQKVEFLVSFYNNEISEKSEIFDDQFSVERPDGSNFTLKIRSTKLEDSAMYFCVTKEDNSPLHFGNGTRLTVT.

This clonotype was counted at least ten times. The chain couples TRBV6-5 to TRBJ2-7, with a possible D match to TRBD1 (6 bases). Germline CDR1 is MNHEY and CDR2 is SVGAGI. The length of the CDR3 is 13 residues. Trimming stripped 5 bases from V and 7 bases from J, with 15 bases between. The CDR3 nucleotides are TGTGCCAGCAGTGAAGCAGGGGTGCAGGAGCAGTACTTC. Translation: CASSEAGVQEQYF.

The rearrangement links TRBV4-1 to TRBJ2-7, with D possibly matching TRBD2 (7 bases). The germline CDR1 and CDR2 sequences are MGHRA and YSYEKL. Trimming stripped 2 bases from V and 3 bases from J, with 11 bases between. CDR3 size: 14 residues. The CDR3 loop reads CASSQPGGLYEQYF. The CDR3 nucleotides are TGCGCCAGCAGCCAACCGGGGGGCCTCTACGAGCAGTACTTC.

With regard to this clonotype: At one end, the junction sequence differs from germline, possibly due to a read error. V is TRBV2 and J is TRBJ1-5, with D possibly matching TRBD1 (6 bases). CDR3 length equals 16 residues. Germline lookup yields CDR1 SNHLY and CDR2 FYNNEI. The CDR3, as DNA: TGTGCCAGCAGGGGGACTAGCGGGGGCGCCAATGAGCCCCAGCATTTT. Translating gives CASRGTSGGANEPQHF. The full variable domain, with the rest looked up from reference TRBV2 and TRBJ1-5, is EPEVTQTPSHQVTQMGQEVILRCVPISNHLYFYWYRQILGQKVEFLVSFYNNEISEKSEIFDDQFSVERPDGSNFTLKIRSTKLEDSAMYFCASRGTSGGANEPQHFGDGTRLSIL.

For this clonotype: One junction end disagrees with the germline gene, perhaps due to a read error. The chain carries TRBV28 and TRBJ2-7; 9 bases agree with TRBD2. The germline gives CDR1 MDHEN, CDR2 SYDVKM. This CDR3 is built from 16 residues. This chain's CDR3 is CASSLGSGRFLYERYF. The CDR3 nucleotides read TGTGCCAGCAGTTTAGGGAGCGGGAGGTTTCTGTACGAGCGGTACTTC. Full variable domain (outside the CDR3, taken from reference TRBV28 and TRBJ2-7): DVKVTQSSRYLVKRTGEKVFLECVQDMDHENMFWYRQDPGLGLRLIYFSYDVKMKEKGDIPEGYSVSREKKERFSLILESASTNQTSMYLCASSLGSGRFLYERYFGPGTRLTVT.

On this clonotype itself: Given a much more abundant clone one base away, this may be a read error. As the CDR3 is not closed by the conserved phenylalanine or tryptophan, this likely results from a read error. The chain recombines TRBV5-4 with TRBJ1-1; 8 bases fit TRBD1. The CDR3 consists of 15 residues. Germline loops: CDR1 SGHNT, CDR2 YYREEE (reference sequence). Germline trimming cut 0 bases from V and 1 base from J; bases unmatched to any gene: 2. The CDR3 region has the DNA TGTGCCAGCAGCTTGGGGGGACAGGAGAACACTGAAGCTTTCCTT. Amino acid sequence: CASSLGGQENTEAFL.

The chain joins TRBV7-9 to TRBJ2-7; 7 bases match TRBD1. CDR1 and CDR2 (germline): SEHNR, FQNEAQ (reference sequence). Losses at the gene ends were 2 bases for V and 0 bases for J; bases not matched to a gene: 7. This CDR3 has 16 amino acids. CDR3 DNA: TGTGCCAGCAGCTTAATCGATACAGGGGCCTCCTACGAGCAGTACTTC. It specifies CASSLIDTGASYEQYF. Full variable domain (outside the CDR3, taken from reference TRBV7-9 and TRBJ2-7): DTGVSQNPRHKITKRGQNVTFRCDPISEHNRLYWYRQTLGQGPEFLTYFQNEAQLEKSRLLSDRFSAERPKGSFSTLEIQRTEQGDSAMYLCASSLIDTGASYEQYFGPGTRLTVT.

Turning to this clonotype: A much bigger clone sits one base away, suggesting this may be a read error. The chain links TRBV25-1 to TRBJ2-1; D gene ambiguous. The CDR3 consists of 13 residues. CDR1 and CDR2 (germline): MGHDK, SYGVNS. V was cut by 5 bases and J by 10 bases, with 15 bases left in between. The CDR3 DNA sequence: TGTGCCAGCAGTTTTACAAACTCCTACGAGCAGTTCTTC. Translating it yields CASSFTNSYEQFF.

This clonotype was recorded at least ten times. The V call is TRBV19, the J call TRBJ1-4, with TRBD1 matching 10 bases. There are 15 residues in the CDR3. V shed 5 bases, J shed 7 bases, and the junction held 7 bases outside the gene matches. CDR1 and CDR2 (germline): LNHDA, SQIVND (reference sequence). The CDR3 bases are TGTGCCAGTAGTTCCACCGGGACAGGGGTTGAAAAACTGTTTTTT. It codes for CASSSTGTGVEKLFF.

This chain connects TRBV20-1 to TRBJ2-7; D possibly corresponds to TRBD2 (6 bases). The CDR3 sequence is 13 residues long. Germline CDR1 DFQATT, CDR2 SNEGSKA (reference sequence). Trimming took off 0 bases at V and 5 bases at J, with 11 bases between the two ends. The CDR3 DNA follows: TGCAGTGCTAGAGAATGGGGGGACCACGAGCAGTACTTC. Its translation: CSAREWGDHEQYF.

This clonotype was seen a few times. The chain's CDR3 is CASSPTGTGAPYEQYF. CDR3 nucleotide sequence: TGTGCCAGCAGCCCAACCGGGACAGGGGCTCCCTACGAGCAGTACTTC. This sequence joins TRBV7-6 and TRBJ2-7, with TRBD1 identical over 10 bases. Germline loops: CDR1 SGHVS, CDR2 FNYEAQ. V gave up 5 bases and J gave up 2 bases; unmatched junction bases: 9. The CDR3 loop spans 16 amino acids.

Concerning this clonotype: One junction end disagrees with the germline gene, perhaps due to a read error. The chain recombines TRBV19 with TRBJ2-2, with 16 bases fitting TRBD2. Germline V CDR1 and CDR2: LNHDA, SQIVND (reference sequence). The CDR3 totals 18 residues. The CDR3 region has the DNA TGTGCCAGTAGTAGGGGACTAGCGGGAGGGTTGGAAACCGGGGGGCTGTTTTTT. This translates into CASSRGLAGGLETGGLFF. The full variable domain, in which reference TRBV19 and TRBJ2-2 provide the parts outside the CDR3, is DGGITQSPKYLFRKEGQNVTLSCEQNLNHDAMYWYRQDPGQGLRLIYYSQIVNDFQKGDIAEGYSVSREKKESFPLTVTSAQKNPTAFYLCASSRGLAGGLETGGLFFGEGSRLTVL.

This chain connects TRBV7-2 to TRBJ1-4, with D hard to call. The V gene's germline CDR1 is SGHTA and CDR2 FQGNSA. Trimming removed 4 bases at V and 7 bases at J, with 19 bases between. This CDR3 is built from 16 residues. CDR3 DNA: TGTGCCAGCAGCTCGACTGCGGGAGGGTTAGGTGAAAAACTGTTTTTT. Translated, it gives CASSSTAGGLGEKLFF.